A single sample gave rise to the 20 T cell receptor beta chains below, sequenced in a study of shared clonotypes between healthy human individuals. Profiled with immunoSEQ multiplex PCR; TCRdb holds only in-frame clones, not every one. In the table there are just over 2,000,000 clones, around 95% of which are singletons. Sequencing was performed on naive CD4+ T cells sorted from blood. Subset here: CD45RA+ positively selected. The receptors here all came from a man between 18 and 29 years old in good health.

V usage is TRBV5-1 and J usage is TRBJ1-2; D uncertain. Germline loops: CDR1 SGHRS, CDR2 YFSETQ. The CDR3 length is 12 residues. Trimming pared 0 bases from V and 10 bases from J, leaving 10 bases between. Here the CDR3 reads CASSLDAPTYTF. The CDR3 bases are TGCGCCAGCAGCTTGGATGCTCCGACCTACACCTTC.

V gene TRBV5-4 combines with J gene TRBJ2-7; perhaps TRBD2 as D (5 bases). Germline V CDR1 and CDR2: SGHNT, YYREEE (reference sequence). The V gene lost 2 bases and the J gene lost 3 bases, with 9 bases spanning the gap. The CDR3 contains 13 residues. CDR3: CASSFAGNYEQYF. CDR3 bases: TGTGCCAGCAGCTTCGCCGGGAACTACGAGCAGTACTTC.

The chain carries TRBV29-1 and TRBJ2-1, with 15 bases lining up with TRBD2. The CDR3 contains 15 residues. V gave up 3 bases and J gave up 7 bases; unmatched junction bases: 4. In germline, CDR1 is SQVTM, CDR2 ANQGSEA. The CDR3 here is CSVEGTSGRSNEQFF. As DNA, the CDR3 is TGCAGCGTTGAGGGGACTAGCGGGAGGAGTAATGAGCAGTTCTTC.

CDR3 sequence: CASSERGASYQETQYF. The CDR3 DNA is TGTGCCAGCAGTGAACGTGGAGCTTCGTACCAAGAGACCCAGTACTTC. The rearrangement joins TRBV25-1 to TRBJ2-5; no reliable D call. From germline, CDR1 is MGHDK and CDR2 SYGVNS. There are 16 residues in the CDR3. Between the trimmed V and J ends, which lost 2 bases and 0 bases, there was a span of 13 bases.

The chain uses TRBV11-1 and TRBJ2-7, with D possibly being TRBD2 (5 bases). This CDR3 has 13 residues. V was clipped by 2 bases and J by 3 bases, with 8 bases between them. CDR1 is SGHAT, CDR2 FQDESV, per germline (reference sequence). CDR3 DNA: TGTGCCAGCAGCTTATGGGCGGGCTACGAGCAGTACTTC. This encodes CASSLWAGYEQYF.

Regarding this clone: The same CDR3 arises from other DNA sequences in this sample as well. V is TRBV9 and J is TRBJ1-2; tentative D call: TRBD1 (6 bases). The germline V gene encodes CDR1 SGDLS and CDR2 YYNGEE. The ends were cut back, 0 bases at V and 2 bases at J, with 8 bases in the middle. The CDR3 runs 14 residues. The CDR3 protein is CASSVAQGNYGYTF. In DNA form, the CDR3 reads TGTGCCAGCAGCGTAGCCCAGGGGAACTATGGCTACACCTTC.

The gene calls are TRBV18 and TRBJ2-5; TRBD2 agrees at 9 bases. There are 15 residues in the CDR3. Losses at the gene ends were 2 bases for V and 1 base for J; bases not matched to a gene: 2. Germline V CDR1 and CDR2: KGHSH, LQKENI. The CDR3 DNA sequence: TGTGCCAGCTCACCAGGCGGGAGGGCCCAAGAGACCCAGTACTTC. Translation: CASSPGGRAQETQYF.

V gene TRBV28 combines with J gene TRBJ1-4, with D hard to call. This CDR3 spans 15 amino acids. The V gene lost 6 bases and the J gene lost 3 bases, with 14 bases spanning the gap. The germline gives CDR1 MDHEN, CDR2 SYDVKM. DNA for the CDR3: TGTGCCAGCAGACCCGTAGGGCCGTCTAATGAAAAACTGTTTTTT. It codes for CASRPVGPSNEKLFF.

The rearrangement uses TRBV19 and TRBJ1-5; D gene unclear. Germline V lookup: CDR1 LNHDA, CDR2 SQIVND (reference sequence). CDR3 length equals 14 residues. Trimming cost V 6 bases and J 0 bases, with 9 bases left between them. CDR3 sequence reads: CASSQTYSNQPQHF. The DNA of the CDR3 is TGTGCCAGTAGCCAGACCTATAGCAATCAGCCCCAGCATTTT.

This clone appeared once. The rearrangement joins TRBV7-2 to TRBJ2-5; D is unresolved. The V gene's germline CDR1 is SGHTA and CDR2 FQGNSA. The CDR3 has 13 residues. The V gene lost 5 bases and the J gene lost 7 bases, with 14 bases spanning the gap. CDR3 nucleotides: TGTGCCAGCAGCCCACACAAGTCGGGGACCCAGTACTTC. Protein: CASSPHKSGTQYF.

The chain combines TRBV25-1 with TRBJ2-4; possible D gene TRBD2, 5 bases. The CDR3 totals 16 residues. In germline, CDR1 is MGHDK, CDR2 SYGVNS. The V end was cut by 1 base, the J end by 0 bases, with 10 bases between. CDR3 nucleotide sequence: TGTGCCAGCAGTGAATCGAGGGCAAAAGCCAAAAACATTCAGTACTTC. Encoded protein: CASSESRAKAKNIQYF.

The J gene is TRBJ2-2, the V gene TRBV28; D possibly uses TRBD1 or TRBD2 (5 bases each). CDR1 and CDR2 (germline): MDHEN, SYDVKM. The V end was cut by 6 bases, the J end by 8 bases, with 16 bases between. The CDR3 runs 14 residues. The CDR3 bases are TGTGCCAGCAGGTTCGGGACCGCCTCGGGGGAGCTGTTTTTT. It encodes CASRFGTASGELFF.

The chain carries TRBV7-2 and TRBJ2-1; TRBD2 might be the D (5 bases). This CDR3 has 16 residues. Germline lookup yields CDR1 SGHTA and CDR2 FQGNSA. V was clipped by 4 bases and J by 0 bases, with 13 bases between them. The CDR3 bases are TGTGCCAGCAGCTACGGCGGGTTCAGCTCCTACAATGAGCAGTTCTTC. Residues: CASSYGGFSSYNEQFF.

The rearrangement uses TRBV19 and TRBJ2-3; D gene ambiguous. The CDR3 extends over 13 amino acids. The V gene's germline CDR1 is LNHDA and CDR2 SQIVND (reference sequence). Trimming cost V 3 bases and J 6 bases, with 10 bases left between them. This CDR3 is CASSIANLDTQYF. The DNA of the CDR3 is TGTGCCAGTAGTATTGCAAATTTGGATACGCAGTATTTT.

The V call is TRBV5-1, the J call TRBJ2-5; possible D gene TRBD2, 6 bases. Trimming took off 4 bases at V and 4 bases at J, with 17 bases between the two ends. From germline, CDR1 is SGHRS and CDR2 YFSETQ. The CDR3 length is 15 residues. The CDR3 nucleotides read TGCGCCAGCAGCCCCAACCCGGGAGTCCCAGAGACCCAGTACTTC. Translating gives CASSPNPGVPETQYF.

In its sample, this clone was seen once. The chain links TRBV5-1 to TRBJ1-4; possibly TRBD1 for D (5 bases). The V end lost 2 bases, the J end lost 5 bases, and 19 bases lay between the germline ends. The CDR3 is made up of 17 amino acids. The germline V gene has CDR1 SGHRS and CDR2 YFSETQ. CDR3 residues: CASSLRPGGRENEKLFF. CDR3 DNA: TGCGCCAGCAGCTTACGCCCCGGCGGCAGGGAAAATGAAAAACTGTTTTTT.

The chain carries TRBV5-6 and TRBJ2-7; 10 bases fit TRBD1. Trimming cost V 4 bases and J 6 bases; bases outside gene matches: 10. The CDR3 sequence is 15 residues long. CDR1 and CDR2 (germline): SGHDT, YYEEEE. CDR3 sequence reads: CASSTPGTGASEQYF. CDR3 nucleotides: TGTGCCAGCAGCACCCCCGGGACAGGGGCATCCGAGCAGTACTTC.

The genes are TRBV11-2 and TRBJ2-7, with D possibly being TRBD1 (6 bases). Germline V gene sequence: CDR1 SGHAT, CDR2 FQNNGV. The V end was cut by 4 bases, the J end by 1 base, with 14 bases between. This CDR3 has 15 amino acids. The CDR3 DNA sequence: TGTGCCAGCAGCTCTGGACAGTCATATTCCTACGAGCAGTACTTC. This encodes CASSSGQSYSYEQYF.

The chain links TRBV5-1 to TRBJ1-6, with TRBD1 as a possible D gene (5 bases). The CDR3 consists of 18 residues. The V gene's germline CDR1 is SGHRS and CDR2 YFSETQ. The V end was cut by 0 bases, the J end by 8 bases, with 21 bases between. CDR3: CASSLGRVFGGRDSPLHF. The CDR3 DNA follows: TGCGCCAGCAGCTTGGGCAGGGTCTTCGGAGGGCGGGATTCACCCCTCCACTTT. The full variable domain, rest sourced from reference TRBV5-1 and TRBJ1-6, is KAGVTQTPRYLIKTRGQQVTLSCSPISGHRSVSWYQQTPGQGLQFLFEYFSETQRNKGNFPGRFSGRQFSNSRSEMNVSTLELGDSALYLCASSLGRVFGGRDSPLHFGNGTRLTVT.

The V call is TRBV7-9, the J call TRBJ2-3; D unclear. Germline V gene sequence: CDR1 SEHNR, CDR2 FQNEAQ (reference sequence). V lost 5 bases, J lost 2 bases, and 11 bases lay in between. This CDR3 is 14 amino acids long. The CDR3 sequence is CASSTLGVTDTQYF. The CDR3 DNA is TGTGCCAGCAGCACCCTTGGGGTCACAGATACGCAGTATTTT.